The clone carrying this TCR beta chain was recorded a few times. The antigen is undetermined. The entry originates in a study of CD8 T cells in ankylosing spondylitis. TCRdb independently ran MiXCR on the 5' RACE reads; one entry per CDR3 protein. The table lists about 840,000 distinct CDR3 sequences, 12% of them singletons. The germline gives CDR1 MNHNY, CDR2 SVGAGI (reference sequence). The CDR3 has 12 residues. V was shortened by 5 bases and J by 4 bases, with 8 bases between the two germline ends. Study-wide results and caveats: Blood from ankylosing spondylitis patients appeared to carry a characteristic roughly eight-variant TCR beta motif.

The chain couples TRBV6-6 to TRBJ1-2; D gene uncertain. The receptor comes from a male donor with ankylosing spondylitis. Material for sequencing was blood, either unsorted or a sorted T cell fraction (not recorded which). In DNA form, the CDR3 reads TGTGCCAGCAGTACGACCGTCTATGGCTACACCTTC. Translating it yields CASSTTVYGYTF.